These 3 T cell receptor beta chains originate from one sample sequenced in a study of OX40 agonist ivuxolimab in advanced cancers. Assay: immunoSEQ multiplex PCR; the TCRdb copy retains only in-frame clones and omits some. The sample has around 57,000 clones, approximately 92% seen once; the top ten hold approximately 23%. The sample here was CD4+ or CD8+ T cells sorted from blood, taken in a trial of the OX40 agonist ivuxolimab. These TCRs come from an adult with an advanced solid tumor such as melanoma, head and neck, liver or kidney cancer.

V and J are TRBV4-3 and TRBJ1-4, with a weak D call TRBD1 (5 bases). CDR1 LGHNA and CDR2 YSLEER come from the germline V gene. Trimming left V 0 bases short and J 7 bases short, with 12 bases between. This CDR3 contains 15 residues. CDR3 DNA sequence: TGCGCCAGCAGCCAAGACGGGACTGCGGGTGAAAAACTGTTTTTT. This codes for CASSQDGTAGEKLFF.

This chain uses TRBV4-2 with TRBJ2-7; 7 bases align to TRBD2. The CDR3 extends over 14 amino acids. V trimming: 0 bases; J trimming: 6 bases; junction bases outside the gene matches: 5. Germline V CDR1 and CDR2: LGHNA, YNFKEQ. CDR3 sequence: CASSQEGEGSEQYF. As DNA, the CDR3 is TGTGCCAGCAGCCAAGAGGGGGAGGGTAGCGAGCAGTACTTC.

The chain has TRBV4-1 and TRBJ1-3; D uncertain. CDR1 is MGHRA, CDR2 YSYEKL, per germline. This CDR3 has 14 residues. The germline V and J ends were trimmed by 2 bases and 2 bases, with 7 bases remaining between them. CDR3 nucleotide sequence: TGCGCCAGCAGCCAAATTTCTGCTGGAAACACCATATATTTT. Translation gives CASSQISAGNTIYF.